The 9 T cell receptor beta chains below were found in one sample sequenced in a study of blood T cell repertoires in COVID-19. TCRdb's table, derived via immunoSEQ multiplex PCR, lists solely in-frame clones and lacks some. This sample has under 300,000 clones, with under 85% found just once. Sequenced input: peripheral blood. The receptors derive from a woman in her 40s with active or convalescent COVID-19.

The chain employs TRBV2 and TRBJ1-5; D is undetermined. The CDR3 has 12 amino acids. V was trimmed by 5 bases and J by 1 base, leaving 3 bases between them. Germline V gene data show CDR1 as SNHLY and CDR2 as FYNNEI. The CDR3 coding sequence is TGTGCCAGCAGTCTAAGCAATCAGCCCCAGCATTTT. Translated: CASSLSNQPQHF.

The J gene is TRBJ1-1, the V gene TRBV5-1; 8 bases match TRBD1. Unmatched junction bases numbered 3, after V lost 3 bases and J lost 2 bases. Per germline, CDR1 SGHRS and CDR2 YFSETQ. CDR3 length: 14 residues. The chain's CDR3 is CASSSTGGNTEAFF. The CDR3 DNA is TGCGCCAGCAGCTCCACAGGGGGAAACACTGAAGCTTTCTTT.

This clone was picked up one time. V is TRBV19 and J is TRBJ2-2, with a possible D match to TRBD1 (5 bases). There are 16 residues in the CDR3. V lost 6 bases to trimming and J lost 0 bases, with 14 bases between them. Per germline, CDR1 LNHDA and CDR2 SQIVND (reference sequence). The CDR3 DNA reads TGTGCCAGTAGGGGGCATTGGGTGGCGAACACCGGGGAGCTGTTTTTT. It specifies CASRGHWVANTGELFF.

The genes are TRBV15 and TRBJ1-1; D is possibly TRBD1 (5 bases). V was pared by 5 bases and J by 5 bases, with 12 bases between. CDR3 length equals 13 residues. Germline CDR1 LNHNV, CDR2 YYDKDF (reference sequence). The CDR3 nucleotides read TGTGCCACCAGCGGGGCGGGAGGGACTGAAGCTTTCTTT. This encodes CATSGAGGTEAFF.

This sequence joins TRBV3-1 (or the pseudogene TRBV3-2) and TRBJ1-6; D is possibly TRBD1 (5 bases). CDR3 length: 13 residues. Trimming left V 7 bases short and J 9 bases short, with 13 bases between. Looked up from germline, CDR1 is LGHDT and CDR2 is YNNKEL (reference sequence). DNA for the CDR3: TGTGCCAGCACCTTAATGGGGGGTTCACCCCTCCACTTT. Residues: CASTLMGGSPLHF.

The J gene is TRBJ1-4, the V gene TRBV4-2; 10 bases are shared with TRBD1. Losses at the gene ends were 4 bases for V and 8 bases for J; bases not matched to a gene: 4. The CDR3 contains 14 residues. Looked up from germline, CDR1 is LGHNA and CDR2 is YNFKEQ. Written as DNA, the CDR3 is TGTGCCAGCAGCCTGGGACAGGGGAGCGAAAAACTGTTTTTT. Protein product: CASSLGQGSEKLFF.

The chain joins TRBV11-2 to TRBJ2-5; D gene uncertain. Germline CDR1 SGHAT, CDR2 FQNNGV. The V end was cut by 5 bases, the J end by 5 bases, with 6 bases between. The CDR3 runs to 11 residues. CDR3 in amino acids: CASSPHETQYF. CDR3 DNA sequence: TGTGCCAGCAGCCCCCATGAGACCCAGTACTTC.

The J gene is TRBJ2-1, the V gene TRBV3-1 (or the pseudogene TRBV3-2); 14 nucleotides match TRBD2. Germline V gene sequence: CDR1 LGHDT, CDR2 YNNKEL (reference sequence). The CDR3 is 17 amino acids. Unmatched junction bases numbered 11, after V lost 3 bases and J lost 10 bases. CDR3 nucleotide sequence: TGTGCCAGCAGCCACGCCAAGACTAGCGGGGGGGGTAGGGAGCAGTTCTTC. Translated, it gives CASSHAKTSGGGREQFF.

The rearrangement joins TRBV5-1 to TRBJ2-7, with D possibly TRBD1 on 5 matching bases. Germline assignment: CDR1 SGHRS and CDR2 YFSETQ. The CDR3 is 16 amino acids. Deletions cut 4 bases from V and 0 bases from J, with 17 bases between. DNA for the CDR3: TGCGCCAGCAGCGGAAGAACCCCGACAGTCTCCTACGAGCAGTACTTC. Translating gives CASSGRTPTVSYEQYF.